The 9 T cell receptor beta chains reported below all come from one sample, sequenced in a study of metastatic and nonmetastatic thyroid tumors. TCRdb reanalyzed the PCR reads via MiXCR. The sample has more than 4,000 clones, less than 20% seen once. Thyroid surgery was performed in patients who had received no treatment beforehand. What was sequenced was adjacent normal tissue. Source of these receptors: a male donor with papillary thyroid cancer or a benign thyroid nodule (not recorded which). Some clones in this sample may be carry-over from other donors' samples.

The chain links TRBV20-1 to TRBJ1-5, with 8 bases aligning to TRBD1. The germline V gene has CDR1 DFQATT and CDR2 SNEGSKA (reference sequence). The CDR3 has 14 residues. Losses at the gene ends were 7 bases for V and 6 bases for J; bases not matched to a gene: 11. CDR3 sequence: CSVAGRDRSQPQHF. CDR3 sequence (DNA): TGCAGTGTCGCAGGAAGGGACAGGAGTCAGCCCCAGCATTTT.

This clone was found many times. A much larger clonotype is one base distant, so this may be a read error. This CDR3 is also generated by other DNA sequences in the sample. The chain combines TRBV3-1 with TRBJ1-1; D gene unclear. With 0 bases removed from V and 10 bases from J, the gap between germline ends came to 15 bases. The CDR3 contains 14 residues. Germline CDR1 LGHDT, CDR2 YNNKEL (reference sequence). The CDR3, as DNA: TGTGCCAGCAGCCAAGACAGGACGGCCCTTCGAGCTTTCTTT. This translates into CASSQDRTALRAFF.

The rearrangement joins TRBV19 to TRBJ2-2; 7 bases map to TRBD1. Trimming removed 6 bases from V and 5 bases from J; junction bases left unmatched: 12. CDR3 length equals 16 residues. Germline CDR1 is LNHDA and CDR2 is SQIVND (reference sequence). CDR3 protein: CASSPLRGHGTGELFF. The CDR3 coding sequence is TGTGCCAGTAGCCCGTTGAGGGGGCATGGGACCGGGGAGCTGTTTTTT.

This clone is termed medium-sized. This chain connects TRBV5-4 to TRBJ1-2; D gene unclear. This CDR3 has 13 amino acids. Looked up from germline, CDR1 is SGHNT and CDR2 is YYREEE (reference sequence). The V and J ends lost 2 bases and 2 bases respectively, with 7 bases between them. The CDR3 DNA follows: TGTGCCAGCAGCTTAGGCCACAACTATGGCTACACCTTC. Protein sequence: CASSLGHNYGYTF.

This clone is medium-sized by share. The chain uses TRBV12-5 and TRBJ2-7; a possible D gene is TRBD1 (6 bases). Germline V gene sequence: CDR1 LGHNT, CDR2 FRNRAP. The CDR3 sequence is 14 residues long. This CDR3 is CAPSRTVVNYEQYF. Here the CDR3 DNA reads TGTGCCCCCTCCCGGACAGTCGTAAACTACGAGCAGTACTTC.

The gene calls are TRBV29-1 and TRBJ2-1, with D unclear. Per germline, CDR1 SQVTM and CDR2 ANQGSEA. CDR3 length: 12 residues. Trimming shortened V by 3 bases and J by 8 bases, and 11 bases separated the two germline ends. CDR3 DNA sequence: TGCAGCGTTGATAAGGGTTGGGATGAGCAGTTCTTC. Protein sequence: CSVDKGWDEQFF.

The chain carries TRBV5-5 and TRBJ2-2; 9 bases align to TRBD1. The germline V gene encodes CDR1 SGHKS and CDR2 YYEKEE (reference sequence). The CDR3 extends over 16 amino acids. V lost 2 bases and J lost 5; bases outside the gene matches: 7. CDR3 residues: CASSLRQGVRTGELFF. DNA for the CDR3: TGTGCCAGCAGCTTAAGACAGGGGGTGAGGACCGGGGAGCTGTTTTTT.

The chain combines TRBV27 with TRBJ2-4; TRBD1 aligns across 9 bases. This CDR3 spans 15 amino acids. Germline loops: CDR1 MNHEY, CDR2 SMNVEV (reference sequence). J lost 1 base, V lost 8 bases, and 6 bases had no gene match. CDR3 region: CASARDRAAKNIQYF. CDR3 nucleotide sequence: TGTGCCAGCGCCCGGGACAGGGCTGCCAAAAACATTCAGTACTTC.

This clone is medium-sized by share. The chain is built from TRBV5-6 and TRBJ2-3; TRBD2 aligns across 9 bases. Looked up from germline, CDR1 is SGHDT and CDR2 is YYEEEE. The CDR3 length is 16 residues. V dropped 1 base and J dropped 6; count of bases not matched to a gene: 9. In nucleotides, the CDR3 is TGTGCCAGCAGCTTGCTGATAGCGGGGGTGTGGGATACGCAGTATTTT. It yields the protein CASSLLIAGVWDTQYF.